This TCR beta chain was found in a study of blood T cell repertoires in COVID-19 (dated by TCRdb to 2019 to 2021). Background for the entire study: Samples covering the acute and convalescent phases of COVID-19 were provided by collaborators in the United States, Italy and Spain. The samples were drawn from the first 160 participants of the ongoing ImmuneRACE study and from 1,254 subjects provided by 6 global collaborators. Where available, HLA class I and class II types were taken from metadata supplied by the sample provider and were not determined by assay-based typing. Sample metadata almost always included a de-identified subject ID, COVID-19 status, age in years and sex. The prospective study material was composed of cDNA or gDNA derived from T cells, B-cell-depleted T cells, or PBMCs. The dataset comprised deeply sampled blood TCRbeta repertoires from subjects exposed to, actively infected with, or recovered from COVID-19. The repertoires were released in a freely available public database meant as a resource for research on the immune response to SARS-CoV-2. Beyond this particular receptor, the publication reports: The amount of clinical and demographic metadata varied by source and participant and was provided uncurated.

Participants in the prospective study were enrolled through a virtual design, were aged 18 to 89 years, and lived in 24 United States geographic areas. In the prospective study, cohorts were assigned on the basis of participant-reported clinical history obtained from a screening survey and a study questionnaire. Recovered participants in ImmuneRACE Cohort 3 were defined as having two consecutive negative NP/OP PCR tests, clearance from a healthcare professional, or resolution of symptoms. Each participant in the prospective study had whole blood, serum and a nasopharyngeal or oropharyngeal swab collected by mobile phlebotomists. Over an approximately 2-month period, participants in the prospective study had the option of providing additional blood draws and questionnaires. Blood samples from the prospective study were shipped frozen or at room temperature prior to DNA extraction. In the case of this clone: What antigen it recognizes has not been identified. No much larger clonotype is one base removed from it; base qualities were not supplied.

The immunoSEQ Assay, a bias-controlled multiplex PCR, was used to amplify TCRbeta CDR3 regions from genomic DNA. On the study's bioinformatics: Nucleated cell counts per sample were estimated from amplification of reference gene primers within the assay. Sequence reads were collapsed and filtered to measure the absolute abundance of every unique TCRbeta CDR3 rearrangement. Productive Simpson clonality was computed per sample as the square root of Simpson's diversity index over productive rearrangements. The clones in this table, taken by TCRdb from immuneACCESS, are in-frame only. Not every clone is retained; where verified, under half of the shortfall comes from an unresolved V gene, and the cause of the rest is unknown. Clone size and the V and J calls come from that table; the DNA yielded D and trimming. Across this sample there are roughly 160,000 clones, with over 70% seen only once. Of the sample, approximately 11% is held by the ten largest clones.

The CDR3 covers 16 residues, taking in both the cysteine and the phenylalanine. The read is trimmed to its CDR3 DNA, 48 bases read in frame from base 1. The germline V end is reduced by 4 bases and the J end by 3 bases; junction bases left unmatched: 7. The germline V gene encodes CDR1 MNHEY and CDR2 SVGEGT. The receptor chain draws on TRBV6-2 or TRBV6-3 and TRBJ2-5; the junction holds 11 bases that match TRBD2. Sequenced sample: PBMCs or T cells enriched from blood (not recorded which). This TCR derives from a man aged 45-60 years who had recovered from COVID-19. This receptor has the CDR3 CASSFPLTSGEETQYF. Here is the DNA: TGTGCCAGCAGTTTCCCCCTGACTAGCGGGGAAGAGACCCAGTACTTC.